This T cell receptor (beta chain) was identified in a study of blood T cells in healthy people across ages. A second PCR of roughly 7 to 11 cycles used a sample-barcoded 5' primer and a J-beta primer mix. A template-switch adaptor containing 12 random nucleotides labeled each cDNA molecule. TCRdb re-analysed the 5' RACE reads in MiXCR, keeping a single row per CDR3 protein. The sample gives 660,000 or so distinct CDR3 sequences, about 54% of which show up once; roughly 34% is in the top ten. Per germline, CDR1 DFQATT and CDR2 SNEGSKA (reference sequence). The CDR3 loop spans 17 amino acids. This rearrangement joins TRBV20-1 to TRBJ2-5; 16 bases match TRBD2. With the DNA end fitting TRBJ2-7 better, the J assignment may be wrong. The receptor's source is a man in his sixties in good health. The material sequenced was blood. CDR3 DNA: TGCAGTGCTCTTGGGACTAGCGGGGGGGCCGGCTTTTACGAGCAGTACTTC. It translates to CSALGTSGGAGFYEQYF.